The 13 T cell receptor beta chains reported below all come from one sample, sequenced in a study of human T cells and chemical hapten exposure. TCRdb used MiXCR to reprocess the RACE reads, holding one entry per CDR3 protein. The data show more than 70,000 distinct CDR3 sequences, around 9.9% seen once. Time point reported: patch test 3, about 24 weeks after DPC sensitization. Treatment meaning: therapeutic diphenylcyclopropenone sensitization with weekly scalp DPC. The sequenced sample was whole blood, obtained in connection with sensitization to the hapten diphenylcyclopropenone (DPC). These TCRs come from a woman aged 25 to 39 with alopecia areata. Some clones in this sample may be carry-over from other donors' samples.

In regard to this clonotype: This sequence may be a read error, since a much larger clone differs from it by one base. The rearrangement links TRBV29-1 to TRBJ2-3; D not certain. The DNA end is more similar to TRBJ1-5, so the J call may be wrong. CDR1 is SQVTM and CDR2 is ANQGSEA in the germline V gene. The CDR3 length is 14 residues. The CDR3 spells CSVETGGSADTQHF. CDR3 bases: TGCAGCGTTGAAACCGGAGGGTCGGCAGATACGCAGCATTTT.

Ten or more counts support this clonotype. The chain joins TRBV29-1 to TRBJ2-1; 9 bases fit TRBD1. Germline trimming cut 6 bases from V and 9 bases from J; bases unmatched to any gene: 12. The CDR3 has 14 residues. CDR1 SQVTM and CDR2 ANQGSEA come from the germline V gene. Here the CDR3 DNA reads TGCAGCGTAGCTACTGGGACAGGGTATGGTGAGCAGTTCTTC. Translated, it gives CSVATGTGYGEQFF.

Many counts were recorded for this clonotype. The chain links TRBV18 to TRBJ2-7; 8 nucleotides agree with TRBD2. Germline V lookup: CDR1 KGHSH, CDR2 LQKENI. This CDR3 has 15 amino acids. The ends lost 2 bases at V and 2 bases at J; junction bases unmatched: 5. CDR3 DNA sequence: TGTGCCAGCTCACCAGGGGACGGGGGGGCCTACGAGCAGTACGTC. As protein: CASSPGDGGAYEQYV.

This chain connects TRBV4-1 to TRBJ1-6, with D possibly matching TRBD1 (6 bases). This CDR3 has 16 amino acids. Trimming left V 0 bases short and J 7 bases short, with 13 bases between. Germline CDR1 MGHRA, CDR2 YSYEKL. CDR3 sequence (DNA): TGCGCCAGCAGCCAAGAAAGGACAGTCATGAATTCACCCCTCCACTTT. Translation: CASSQERTVMNSPLHF.

The chain joins TRBV15 to TRBJ2-2; 10 nucleotides line up with TRBD1. CDR3 length: 16 residues. V lost 3 bases to trimming and J lost 6 bases; unmatched junction nucleotides: 7. The germline V gene has CDR1 LNHNV and CDR2 YYDKDF (reference sequence). The CDR3 here is CATSSPGQGTAGELFF. The DNA for the CDR3 is TGTGCCACCAGCAGCCCGGGACAGGGGACCGCCGGGGAGCTGTTTTTT. The variable domain in full, completed from reference TRBV15 and TRBJ2-2, reads DAMVIQNPRYQVTQFGKPVTLSCSQTLNHNVMYWYQQKSSQAPKLLFHYYDKDFNNEADTPDNFQSRRPNTSFCFLDIRSPGLGDTAMYLCATSSPGQGTAGELFFGEGSRLTVL.

This clonotype was picked up many times. V is TRBV29-1 and J is TRBJ2-7; 7 nucleotides line up with TRBD1. This CDR3 spans 14 amino acids. Germline V gives CDR1 SQVTM, CDR2 ANQGSEA. Trimming removed 8 bases from V and 6 bases from J; junction bases left unmatched: 16. In DNA form, the CDR3 reads TGCAGCCCCCGACAGGGAGTCATGAGCTGCGAGCAGTACTTC. This gives the protein CSPRQGVMSCEQYF.

This clonotype occurred a few times. This chain uses TRBV28 with TRBJ2-2; weak D call: TRBD2 (5 bases). CDR3 length: 14 amino acids. Germline V gene lookup returns CDR1 MDHEN and CDR2 SYDVKM. V dropped 6 bases and J dropped 0 bases, with 8 bases sitting between them. CDR3 protein: CASSQDSNTGELFF. In DNA form, the CDR3 reads TGTGCCAGCAGCCAGGACTCGAACACCGGGGAGCTGTTTTTT. Filled out from reference TRBV28 and TRBJ2-2, the complete variable domain reads DVKVTQSSRYLVKRTGEKVFLECVQDMDHENMFWYRQDPGLGLRLIYFSYDVKMKEKGDIPEGYSVSREKKERFSLILESASTNQTSMYLCASSQDSNTGELFFGEGSRLTVL.

This clonotype appeared many times. V gene TRBV18 combines with J gene TRBJ1-1, with D uncertain. The germline CDR1 and CDR2 sequences are KGHSH and LQKENI. V lost 0 bases and J lost 6, with 14 bases in between. There are 15 residues in the CDR3. CDR3 region: CASSPPLLTFSEAFF. As DNA, the CDR3 is TGTGCCAGCTCACCACCCCTGTTGACCTTTTCTGAAGCTTTCTTT.

The V gene is TRBV29-1, the J gene TRBJ1-1, with D unclear. CDR1 and CDR2 from the germline V gene are SQVTM and ANQGSEA. The V end was cut by 0 bases, the J end by 6 bases, with 11 bases between. The CDR3 is made up of 13 amino acids. The CDR3 here is CSVEDHGTAEAFF. CDR3 sequence (DNA): TGCAGCGTTGAAGATCATGGTACCGCTGAAGCTTTCTTT.

There are many counts of this clonotype. This chain connects TRBV27 to TRBJ2-5; 8 bases are shared with TRBD2. The CDR3 contains 14 residues. V was pared by 3 bases and J by 3 bases, with 3 bases of the junction left unmatched. Germline lookup yields CDR1 MNHEY and CDR2 SMNVEV (reference sequence). In DNA form, the CDR3 reads TGTGCCAGCAGTTTCGGGGGGGAGGAAGAGACCCAGTACTTC. This sequence encodes CASSFGGEEETQYF.

This clonotype turned up a few times. The gene calls are TRBV7-2 and TRBJ2-3; no definite D call. The germline V gene has CDR1 SGHTA and CDR2 FQGNSA. V was shortened by 0 bases and J by 0 bases, with 7 bases between the two germline ends. The CDR3 has 15 amino acids. As DNA, the CDR3 is TGTGCCAGCAGCTTAGCGCAGTCAAGCACAGATACGCAGTATTTT. Translating it yields CASSLAQSSTDTQYF.

This clonotype was counted between two and nine times. The chain is built from TRBV28 and TRBJ2-5; D is uncertain. Trimming shortened V by 5 bases and J by 4 bases, and 8 bases separated the two germline ends. CDR1 is MDHEN and CDR2 is SYDVKM in the germline V gene. The CDR3 is 12 amino acids. The CDR3 region is CASSSNRETQYF. The CDR3 coding sequence is TGTGCCAGCAGTAGTAATAGAGAGACCCAGTACTTC.

Worth noting for this clonotype: Being one base from a much bigger clone, this may be a read error. The chain joins TRBV24-1 to TRBJ1-2; D is perhaps TRBD1 (6 bases). This CDR3 is built from 17 residues. The germline gives CDR1 KGHDR, CDR2 SFDVKD. CDR3 amino acids: CATSETPDRAGRHGCTF. In DNA, the CDR3 is TGTGCCACCAGTGAGACCCCGGACAGAGCCGGTCGTCATGGCTGCACCTTC.